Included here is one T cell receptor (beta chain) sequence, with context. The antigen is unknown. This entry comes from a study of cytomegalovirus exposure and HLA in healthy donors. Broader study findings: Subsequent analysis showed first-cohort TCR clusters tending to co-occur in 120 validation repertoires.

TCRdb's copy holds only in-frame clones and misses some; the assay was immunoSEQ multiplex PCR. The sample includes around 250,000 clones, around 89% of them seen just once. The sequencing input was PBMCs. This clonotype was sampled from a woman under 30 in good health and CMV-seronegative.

Here the CDR3 DNA reads TGTGCCAGCAGTTTACGGGACAGGGGGCTCTATGAGCAGTTCTTC. This codes for CASSLRDRGLYEQFF. The chain is built from TRBV28 and TRBJ2-1, with TRBD1 matching 12 bases. The germline V gene has CDR1 MDHEN and CDR2 SYDVKM. This CDR3 comprises 15 residues. V lost 2 bases to trimming and J lost 8 bases; unmatched junction nucleotides: 4.